This TCR beta chain was observed in a study of human T cells and chemical hapten exposure. This clonotype was recorded a few times. V lost 5 bases, J lost 5 bases, and 15 bases lay in between. This CDR3 has 14 amino acids. Germline V CDR1 and CDR2: SGHTA, FQGNSA. It was from unfractionated whole blood that total RNA was extracted. For the library, individual cDNA molecules each received unique molecular identifiers. TCRdb re-derived calls from the reads in MiXCR, one entry per CDR3 protein. The sample comprises about 120,000 distinct CDR3 sequences, around 9% of which are singletons, and around 1.4% rests with the top ten.

The receptor's source is a human donor in good health. Some clones in this sample may be carry-over from other donors' samples. Sequenced input: whole blood. This chain connects TRBV7-2 to TRBJ1-2; a possible D gene is TRBD1 (6 bases). The CDR3 sequence is CASSRDTLLYGYTF. CDR3 DNA sequence: TGTGCCAGCAGCCGGGACACGTTACTTTATGGCTACACCTTC.